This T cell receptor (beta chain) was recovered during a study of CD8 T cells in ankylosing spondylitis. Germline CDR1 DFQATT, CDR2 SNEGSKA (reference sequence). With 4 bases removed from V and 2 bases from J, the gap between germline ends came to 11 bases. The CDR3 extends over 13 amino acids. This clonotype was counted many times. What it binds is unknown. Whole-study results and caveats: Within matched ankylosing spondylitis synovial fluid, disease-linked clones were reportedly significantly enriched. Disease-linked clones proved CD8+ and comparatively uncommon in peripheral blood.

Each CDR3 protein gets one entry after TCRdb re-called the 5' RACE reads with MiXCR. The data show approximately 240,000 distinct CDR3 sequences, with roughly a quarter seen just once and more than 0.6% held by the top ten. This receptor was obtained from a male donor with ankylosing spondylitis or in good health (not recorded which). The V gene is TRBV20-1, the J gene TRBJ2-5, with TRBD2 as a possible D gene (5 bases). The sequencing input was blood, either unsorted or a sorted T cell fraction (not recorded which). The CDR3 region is CSATVTGQETQYF. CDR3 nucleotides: TGCAGTGCTACGGTAACGGGGCAAGAGACCCAGTACTTC.